The entry below gives a single T cell receptor beta chain sequence along with its context. Its specificity is unknown. Noted treatment: oral pan-JAK inhibitor, 5-10 mg twice daily. The data were taken from a study of CD8+ T cells in alopecia areata. Overall study: For the treated group, dosing was oral tofacitinib at 5 to 10 mg twice daily. Findings and caveats of the study: Compared with mice, patients displayed less clear TCR sharing, possibly for HLA-related reasons. Amid tofacitinib therapy, many expanded lesional clones stayed present in scalp and blood.

CDR3 size: 13 residues. With 4 bases clipped from V and 6 bases from J, the junction kept 8 bases outside the gene matches. Germline assignment: CDR1 GTSNPN and CDR2 SVGIG (reference sequence). Extraction of RNA preceded its reverse transcription into cDNA, which served as the sequencing template. Sequencing used immunoSEQ multiplex PCR; TCRdb keeps in-frame clones, though not all of them. The sample gives about 120,000 clones, 53% of which show up once; roughly 0.5% is in the top ten. This sample comprised CD4+ T cells sorted from blood, obtained at week 4, from a patient treated with tofacitinib. The chain carries TRBV30 and TRBJ1-1; 7 positions agree with TRBD1. This TCR came from a human donor with alopecia areata. Here the CDR3 reads CAWTTGDRAEAFF. Here the CDR3 DNA reads TGTGCCTGGACTACAGGGGATCGGGCTGAAGCTTTCTTT.